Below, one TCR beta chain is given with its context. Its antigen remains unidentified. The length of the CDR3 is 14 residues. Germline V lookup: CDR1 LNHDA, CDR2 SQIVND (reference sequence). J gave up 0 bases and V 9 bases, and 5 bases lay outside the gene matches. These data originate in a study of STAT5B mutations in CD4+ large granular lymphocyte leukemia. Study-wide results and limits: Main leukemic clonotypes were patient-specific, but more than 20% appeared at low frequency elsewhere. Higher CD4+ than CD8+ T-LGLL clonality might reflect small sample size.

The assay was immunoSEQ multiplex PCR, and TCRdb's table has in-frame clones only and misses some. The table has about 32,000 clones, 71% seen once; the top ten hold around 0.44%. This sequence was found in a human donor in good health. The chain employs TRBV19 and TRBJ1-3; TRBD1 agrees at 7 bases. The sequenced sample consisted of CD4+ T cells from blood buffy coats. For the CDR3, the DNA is TGTGCCAGCCAGACAGGGAGCTCTGGAAACACCATATATTTT. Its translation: CASQTGSSGNTIYF.